This T cell receptor beta chain was identified during a study of blood T cell repertoires in COVID-19. Study-wide background: Acute-phase and convalescent COVID-19 samples originated in the United States, Italy and Spain. T cells, B-cell-depleted T cells, or PBMCs provided the cDNA or gDNA that served as material.

Assay: immunoSEQ multiplex PCR; the TCRdb copy retains only in-frame clones and omits some. The sample consists of about 50,000 clones, around 88% of them appearing once. The CDR3 extends over 13 amino acids. Germline CDR1 is SEHNR and CDR2 is FQNEAQ (reference sequence). V lost 2 bases and J 7 bases, leaving 6 bases between the germline ends. The chain links TRBV7-9 to TRBJ1-6; D remains ambiguous. The source is a woman aged 55 to 70 with acute or convalescent COVID-19. The sample comprised peripheral blood. DNA of the CDR3: TGTGCCAGCAGCTTAACGGGGAATTCACCCCTCCACTTT. Its translation is CASSLTGNSPLHF.